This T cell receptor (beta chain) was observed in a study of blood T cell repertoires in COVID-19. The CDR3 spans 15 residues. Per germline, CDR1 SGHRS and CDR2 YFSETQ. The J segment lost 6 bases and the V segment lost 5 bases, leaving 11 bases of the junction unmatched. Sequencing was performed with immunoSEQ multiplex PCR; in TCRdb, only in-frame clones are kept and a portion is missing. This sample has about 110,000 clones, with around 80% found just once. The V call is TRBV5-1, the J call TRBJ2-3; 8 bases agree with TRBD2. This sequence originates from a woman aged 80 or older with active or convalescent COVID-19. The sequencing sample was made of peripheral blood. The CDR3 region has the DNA TGCGCCAGCAGTTCGGGAGGGGGGAGTGAGGATACGCAGTATTTT. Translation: CASSSGGGSEDTQYF.